This record concerns one TCR beta chain sequence. This specimen belongs to a study of technical replicates of blood from several donors. The germline V gene encodes CDR1 MNHNY and CDR2 SVGAGI (reference sequence). V shed 6 bases and J shed 4 bases, with 9 bases lying between them. The CDR3 extends over 12 amino acids. Data came from immunoSEQ multiplex PCR; TCRdb stores just in-frame clones and leaves some out. The repertoire includes around 100,000 clones, approximately 95% of them detected once, and about 0.3% sits in the top ten. The source is a human donor in good health. This chain connects TRBV6-6 to TRBJ1-1, with D perhaps matching TRBD1 (5 bases). The specimen sequenced was T cells isolated from PBMCs. CDR3 sequence reads: CASSPRVTEAFF. The CDR3 nucleotides are TGTGCCAGCAGCCCCAGGGTCACTGAAGCTTTCTTT.